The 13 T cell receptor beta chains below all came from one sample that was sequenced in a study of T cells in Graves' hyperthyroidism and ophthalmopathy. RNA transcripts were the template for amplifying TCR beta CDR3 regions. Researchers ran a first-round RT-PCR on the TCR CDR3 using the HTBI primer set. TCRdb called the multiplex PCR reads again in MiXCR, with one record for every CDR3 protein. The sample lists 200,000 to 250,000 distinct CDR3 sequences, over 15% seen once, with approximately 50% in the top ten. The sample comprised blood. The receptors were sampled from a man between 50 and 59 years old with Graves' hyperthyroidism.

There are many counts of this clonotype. CDR3 in amino acids: CASSRIGQGPDTQYF. The CDR3, as DNA: TGCGCCAGCAGCCGGATAGGACAGGGCCCAGATACGCAGTATTTT. The V gene is TRBV4-1, the J gene TRBJ2-3, with 8 bases that match TRBD1. The CDR3 spans 15 residues. V was pared by 4 bases and J by 4 bases, with 7 bases of the junction left unmatched. Germline V gene sequence: CDR1 MGHRA, CDR2 YSYEKL.

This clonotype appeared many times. CDR3 sequence: CASSSADRGSYEQYF. CDR3 DNA sequence: TGTGCCAGCAGCTCTGCGGACAGGGGATCCTACGAGCAGTACTTC. The rearrangement uses TRBV11-2 and TRBJ2-7, with 9 bases identical to TRBD1. From germline, CDR1 is SGHAT and CDR2 FQNNGV. The CDR3 runs 15 residues. The V gene end was trimmed by 4 bases and the J gene end by 1 base; junction bases not matched to a gene: 5.

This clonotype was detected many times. CDR3 amino acids: CASSYSSGVGETQYF. For the CDR3, the DNA is TGTGCCAGCAGTTACTCGTCGGGGGTGGGGGAGACCCAGTACTTC. This chain connects TRBV6-5 to TRBJ2-5; tentatively, D is TRBD2 (6 bases). Germline CDR1 MNHEY, CDR2 SVGAGI. V was cut by 0 bases and J by 5 bases, with 13 bases left in between. The CDR3 has 15 amino acids.

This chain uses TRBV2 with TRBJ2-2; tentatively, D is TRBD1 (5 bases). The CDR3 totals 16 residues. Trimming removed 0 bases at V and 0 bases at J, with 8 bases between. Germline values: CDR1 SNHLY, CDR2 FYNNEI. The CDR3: CASSEAGRANTGELFF. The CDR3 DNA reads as TGTGCCAGCAGTGAAGCCGGCAGGGCGAACACCGGGGAGCTGTTTTTT. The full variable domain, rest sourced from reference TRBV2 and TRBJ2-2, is EPEVTQTPSHQVTQMGQEVILRCVPISNHLYFYWYRQILGQKVEFLVSFYNNEISEKSEIFDDQFSVERPDGSNFTLKIRSTKLEDSAMYFCASSEAGRANTGELFFGEGSRLTVL.

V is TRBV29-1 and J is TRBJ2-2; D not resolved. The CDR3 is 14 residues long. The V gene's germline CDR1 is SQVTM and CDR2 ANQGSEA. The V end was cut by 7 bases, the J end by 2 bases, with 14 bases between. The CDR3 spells CSARLFRNTGELFF. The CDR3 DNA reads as TGCAGCGCTCGCTTATTTCGAAACACCGGGGAGCTGTTTTTT.

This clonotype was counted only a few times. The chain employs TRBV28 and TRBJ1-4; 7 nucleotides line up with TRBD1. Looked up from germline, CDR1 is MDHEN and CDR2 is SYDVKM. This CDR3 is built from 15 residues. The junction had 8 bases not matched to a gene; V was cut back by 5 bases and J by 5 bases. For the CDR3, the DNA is TGTGCCAGCAGTACACCGGACAGGTTAAATGAAAAACTGTTTTTT. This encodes CASSTPDRLNEKLFF.

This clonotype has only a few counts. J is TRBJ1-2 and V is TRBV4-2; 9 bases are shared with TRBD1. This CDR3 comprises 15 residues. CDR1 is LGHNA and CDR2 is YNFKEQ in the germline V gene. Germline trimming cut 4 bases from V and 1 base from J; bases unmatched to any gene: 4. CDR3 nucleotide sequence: TGTGCCAGCAGCCGGGGACAGGGTAATAACTATGGCTACACCTTC. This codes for CASSRGQGNNYGYTF.

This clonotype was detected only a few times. This chain's CDR3 is CSLAGPGGNEQFF. CDR3 nucleotides: TGCAGTCTAGCGGGGCCGGGTGGGAATGAGCAGTTCTTC. The chain joins TRBV20-1 to TRBJ2-1; TRBD2 agrees at 9 bases. The J segment lost 7 bases and the V segment lost 8 bases, leaving 9 bases of the junction unmatched. The germline gives CDR1 DFQATT, CDR2 SNEGSKA (reference sequence). CDR3 size: 13 residues.

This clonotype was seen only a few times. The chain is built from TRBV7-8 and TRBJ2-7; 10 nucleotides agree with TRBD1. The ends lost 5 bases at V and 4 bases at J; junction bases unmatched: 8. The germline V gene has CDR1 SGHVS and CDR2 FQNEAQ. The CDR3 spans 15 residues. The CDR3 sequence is CASSIRDRGYYEQYF. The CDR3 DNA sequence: TGTGCCAGCAGCATCCGGGACAGGGGTTATTACGAGCAGTACTTC.

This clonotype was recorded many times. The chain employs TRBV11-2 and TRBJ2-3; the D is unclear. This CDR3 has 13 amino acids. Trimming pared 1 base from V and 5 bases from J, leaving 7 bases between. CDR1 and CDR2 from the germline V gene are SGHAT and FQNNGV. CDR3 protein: CASSLGSQDTQYF. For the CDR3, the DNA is TGTGCCAGCAGCTTAGGCTCACAAGATACGCAGTATTTT.

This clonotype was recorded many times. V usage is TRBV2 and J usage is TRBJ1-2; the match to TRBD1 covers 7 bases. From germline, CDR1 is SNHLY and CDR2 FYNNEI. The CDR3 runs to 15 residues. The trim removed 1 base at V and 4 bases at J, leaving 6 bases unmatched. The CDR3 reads CASSEEQTGPYGYTF. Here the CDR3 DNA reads TGTGCCAGCAGTGAAGAGCAGACAGGGCCCTATGGCTACACCTTC.

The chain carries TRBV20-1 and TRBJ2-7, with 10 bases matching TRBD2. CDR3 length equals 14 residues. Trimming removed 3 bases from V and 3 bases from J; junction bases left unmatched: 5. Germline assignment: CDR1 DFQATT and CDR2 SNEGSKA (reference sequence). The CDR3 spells CSASKASGSYEQYF. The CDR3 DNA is TGCAGTGCTAGTAAGGCTAGCGGGAGCTACGAGCAGTACTTC.

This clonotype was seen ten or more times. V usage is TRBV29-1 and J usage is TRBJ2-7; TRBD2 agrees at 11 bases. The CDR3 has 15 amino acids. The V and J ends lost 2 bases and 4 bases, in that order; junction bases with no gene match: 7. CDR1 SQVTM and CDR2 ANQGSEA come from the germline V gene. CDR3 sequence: CSVESVAGGPYEQYF. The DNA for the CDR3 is TGCAGCGTTGAATCGGTAGCGGGAGGGCCTTACGAGCAGTACTTC.